One and the same sample provided the 9 T cell receptor beta chains below, sequenced in a study of blood T cell repertoires in COVID-19. Here immunoSEQ multiplex PCR was the method, and the copy in TCRdb shows in-frame clones only, minus some. The sample contains about 200,000 clones, about 90% of which appear only once. The sample was peripheral blood. The source of these receptors is a man aged 60-69 years with active or convalescent COVID-19.

A note on this clone: The junction does not match germline at one end; this may be a read error. The chain carries TRBV29-1 and TRBJ2-5, with 15 bases fitting TRBD2. The CDR3 has 14 residues. CDR1 and CDR2 (germline): SQVTM, ANQGSEA. This CDR3 is CSVEAGLAGGRRDF. In nucleotides, the CDR3 is TGCAGCGTTGAAGCGGGACTAGCGGGGGGCCGTAGGGACTTC. Together with reference TRBV29-1 and TRBJ2-5, the CDR3 gives the full variable domain: SAVISQKPSRDICQRGTSLTIQCQVDSQVTMMFWYRQQPGQSLTLIATANQGSEATYESGFVIDKFPISRPNLTFSTLTVSNMSPEDSSIYLCSVEAGLAGGRRDFGPGTRLLVL.

The chain employs TRBV18 and TRBJ1-3; possible D gene TRBD1, 6 bases. Trimming removed 5 bases from V and 2 bases from J, with 13 bases in between. The CDR3 runs to 15 residues. Germline V gene sequence: CDR1 KGHSH, CDR2 LQKENI. As DNA, the CDR3 is TGTGCCAGCTCAGAGGGGGAAACGGCTGGAAACACCATATATTTT. This encodes CASSEGETAGNTIYF.

The J gene is TRBJ1-4, the V gene TRBV2; no clear D gene. With 8 bases removed from V and 6 bases from J, the gap between germline ends came to 13 bases. Germline loops: CDR1 SNHLY, CDR2 FYNNEI. CDR3 length: 13 amino acids. In DNA form, the CDR3 reads TGTGCCAGCGGGAGTCTCCGACATGAAAAACTGTTTTTT. Translation gives CASGSLRHEKLFF.

This clone was detected once. The CDR3 DNA follows: TGCGCCAGCAGGCCCGGGACTAGCGGGAAAAACATTCAGTACTTC. Translating gives CASRPGTSGKNIQYF. The chain is built from TRBV10-2 and TRBJ2-4; the match to TRBD2 covers 12 bases. The CDR3 has 15 residues. Germline lookup yields CDR1 WSHSY and CDR2 SAAADI. V was pared by 6 bases and J by 4 bases, with 4 bases of the junction left unmatched.

This sequence joins TRBV27 and TRBJ1-2; a possible D gene is TRBD1 (5 bases). Germline V gene data show CDR1 as MNHEY and CDR2 as SMNVEV (reference sequence). V shed 5 bases and J shed 7 bases, with 14 bases lying between them. The CDR3 is 13 amino acids. This chain's CDR3 is CASSPASGLGYTF. The CDR3 bases are TGTGCCAGCAGTCCCGCCTCAGGGCTTGGCTACACCTTC.

This rearrangement joins TRBV6-5 to TRBJ2-4, with D perhaps TRBD1 (6 bases). Trimming took 11 bases from V and 1 from J, leaving 18 bases between them. This CDR3 spans 15 amino acids. The V gene's germline CDR1 is MNHEY and CDR2 SVGAGI. CDR3 sequence (DNA): TGTGCCGCCATGGCAGCAGGGGACGCCAAAAACATTCAGTACTTC. Translation gives CAAMAAGDAKNIQYF.

The chain links TRBV7-9 to TRBJ2-3, with 10 bases fitting TRBD2. Germline lookup yields CDR1 SEHNR and CDR2 FQNEAQ (reference sequence). V dropped 5 bases and J dropped 1; count of bases not matched to a gene: 3. The length of the CDR3 is 15 residues. CDR3: CASSAGLAGTDTQYF. In DNA form, the CDR3 reads TGTGCCAGCAGCGCAGGACTAGCGGGCACAGATACGCAGTATTTT.

This clone was picked up many times. The V gene is TRBV5-5, the J gene TRBJ2-3; D unresolved. The germline V gene encodes CDR1 SGHKS and CDR2 YYEKEE (reference sequence). V shed 0 bases and J shed 7 bases, with 18 bases lying between them. The CDR3 totals 16 residues. CDR3 amino acids: CASSLEASRPRNTQYF. CDR3 DNA sequence: TGTGCCAGCAGCTTGGAGGCCAGCCGCCCCAGGAATACGCAGTATTTT.

V is TRBV5-4 and J is TRBJ2-7, with D perhaps TRBD2 (6 bases). The CDR3 contains 14 residues. V was pared by 2 bases and J by 4 bases, with 13 bases between. CDR1 is SGHNT, CDR2 YYREEE, per germline (reference sequence). The CDR3 sequence: CASSLGGSQYEQYF. The CDR3 nucleotides are TGTGCCAGCAGCTTAGGAGGGTCCCAGTACGAGCAGTACTTC. Complete variable domain (other parts from reference TRBV5-4 and TRBJ2-7): ETGVTQSPTHLIKTRGQQVTLRCSSQSGHNTVSWYQQALGQGPQFIFQYYREEENGRGNFPPRFSGLQFPNYSSELNVNALELDDSALYLCASSLGGSQYEQYFGPGTRLTVT.